This T cell receptor beta chain was recovered during a study of T cells in Graves' hyperthyroidism and ophthalmopathy. The CDR3 runs to 15 residues. Trimming took 0 bases from V and 10 from J; bases not matched to a gene: 8. Germline assignment: CDR1 MNHNY and CDR2 SVGAGI (reference sequence). This clonotype was observed at least ten times. RNA transcripts gave rise to amplified TCR beta CDR3 regions. TCR CDR3 regions were first amplified by RT-PCR with HTBI primers. TCRdb used MiXCR to reprocess the multiplex PCR reads, holding one entry per CDR3 protein. The profile shows 250,000 to 350,000 distinct CDR3 sequences, around 20% of them singletons.

Sample: blood. The receptor's source is a young man with Graves' ophthalmopathy. The V and J genes are TRBV6-6 and TRBJ2-1; 8 bases are a match to TRBD2. CDR3 nucleotide sequence: TGTGCCAGCAGTTACTCGTTTCTAGCGGGTGTCGAGCAGTTCTTC. The encoded protein is CASSYSFLAGVEQFF.